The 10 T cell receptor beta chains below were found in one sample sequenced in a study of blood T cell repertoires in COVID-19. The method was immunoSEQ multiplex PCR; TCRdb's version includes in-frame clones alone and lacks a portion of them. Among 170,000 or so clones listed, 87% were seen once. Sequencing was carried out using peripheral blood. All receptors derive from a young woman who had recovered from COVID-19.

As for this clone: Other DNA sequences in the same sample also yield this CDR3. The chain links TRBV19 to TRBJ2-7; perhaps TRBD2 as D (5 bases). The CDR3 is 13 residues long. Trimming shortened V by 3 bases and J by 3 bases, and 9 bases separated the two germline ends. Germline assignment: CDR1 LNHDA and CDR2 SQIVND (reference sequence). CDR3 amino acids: CASSIGVVYEQYF. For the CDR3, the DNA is TGTGCCAGTAGTATCGGGGTGGTCTACGAGCAGTACTTC. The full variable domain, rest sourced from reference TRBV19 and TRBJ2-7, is DGGITQSPKYLFRKEGQNVTLSCEQNLNHDAMYWYRQDPGQGLRLIYYSQIVNDFQKGDIAEGYSVSREKKESFPLTVTSAQKNPTAFYLCASSIGVVYEQYFGPGTRLTVT.

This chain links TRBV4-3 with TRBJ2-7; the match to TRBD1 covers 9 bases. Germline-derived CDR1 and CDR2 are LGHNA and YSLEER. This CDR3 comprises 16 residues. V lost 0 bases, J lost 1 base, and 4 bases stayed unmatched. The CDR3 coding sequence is TGCGCCAGCAGCCAAGATCTGGGGACAGGGTCCTACGAGCAGTACTTC. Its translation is CASSQDLGTGSYEQYF.

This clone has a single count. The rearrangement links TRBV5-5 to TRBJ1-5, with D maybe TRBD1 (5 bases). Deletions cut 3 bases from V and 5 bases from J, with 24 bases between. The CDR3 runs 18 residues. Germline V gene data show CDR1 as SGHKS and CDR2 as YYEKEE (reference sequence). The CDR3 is CASSSWGFFGGVDQPQHF. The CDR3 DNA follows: TGTGCCAGCAGCTCCTGGGGATTTTTTGGGGGGGTTGATCAGCCCCAGCATTTT.

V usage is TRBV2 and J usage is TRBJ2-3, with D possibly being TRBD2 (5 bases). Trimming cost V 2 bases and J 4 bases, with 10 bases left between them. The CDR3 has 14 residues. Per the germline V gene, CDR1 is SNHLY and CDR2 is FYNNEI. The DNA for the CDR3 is TGTGCCAGCAGTGAAACACTAGGTTCAGATACGCAGTATTTT. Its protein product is CASSETLGSDTQYF.

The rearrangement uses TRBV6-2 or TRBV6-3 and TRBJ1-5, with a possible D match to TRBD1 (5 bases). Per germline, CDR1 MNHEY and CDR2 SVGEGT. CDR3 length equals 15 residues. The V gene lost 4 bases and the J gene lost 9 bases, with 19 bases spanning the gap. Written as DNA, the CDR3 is TGTGCCAGCAGTTTCCCCGGTGACGGCGGGGCGCCCCAGCATTTT. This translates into CASSFPGDGGAPQHF.

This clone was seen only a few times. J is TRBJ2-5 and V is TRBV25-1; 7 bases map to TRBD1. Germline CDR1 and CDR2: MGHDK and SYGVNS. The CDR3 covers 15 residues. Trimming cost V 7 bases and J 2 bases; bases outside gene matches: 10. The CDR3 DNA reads TGTGCCAGCACTCCGACAGGGATGGGACAAGAGACCCAGTACTTC. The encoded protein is CASTPTGMGQETQYF.

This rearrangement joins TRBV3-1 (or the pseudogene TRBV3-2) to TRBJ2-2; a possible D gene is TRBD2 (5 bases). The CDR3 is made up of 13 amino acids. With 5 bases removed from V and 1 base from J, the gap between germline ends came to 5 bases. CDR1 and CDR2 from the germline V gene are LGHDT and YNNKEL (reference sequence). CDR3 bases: TGTGCCAGCAGCGGACTGAACACCGGGGAGCTGTTTTTT. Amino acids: CASSGLNTGELFF.

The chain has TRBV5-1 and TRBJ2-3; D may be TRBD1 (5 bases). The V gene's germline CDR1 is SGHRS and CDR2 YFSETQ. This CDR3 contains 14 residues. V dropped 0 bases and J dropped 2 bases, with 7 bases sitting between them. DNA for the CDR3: TGCGCCAGCAGCTTGGGACAGCACACAGATACGCAGTATTTT. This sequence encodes CASSLGQHTDTQYF.

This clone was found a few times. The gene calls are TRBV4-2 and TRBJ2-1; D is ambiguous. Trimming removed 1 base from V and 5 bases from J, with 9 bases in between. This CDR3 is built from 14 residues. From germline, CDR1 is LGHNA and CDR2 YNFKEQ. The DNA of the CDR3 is TGTGCCAGCAGCCAAGTTTCCGGTGACAATGAGCAGTTCTTC. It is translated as CASSQVSGDNEQFF.

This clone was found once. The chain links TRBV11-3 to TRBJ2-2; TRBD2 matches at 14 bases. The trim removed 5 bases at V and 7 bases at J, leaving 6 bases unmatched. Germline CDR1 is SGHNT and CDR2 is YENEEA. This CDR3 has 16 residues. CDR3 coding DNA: TGTGCCAGCAGCCCGCGACTAGCGGGGGGGGTCGGGGAGCTGTTTTTT. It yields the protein CASSPRLAGGVGELFF.